This T cell receptor (beta chain) was recorded in a study of long-term antiretroviral therapy in people with HIV. Study results and limitations: Upon ART, diversity increased but remained lower than transplant donor controls.

In its sample, this clone was seen once. What it binds is not known. The V gene lost 4 bases and the J gene lost 0 bases, with 15 bases spanning the gap. The CDR3 length is 16 residues. In germline, CDR1 is MGHRA, CDR2 YSYEKL. Runs used v3.0 of the immunoSEQ assay and were done at survey level. Per-sample targets for sequencing were roughly 40,000-55,000 T-cell genomes. Only in-frame clones appear in the TCRdb table, and some are missing; sequencing was by immunoSEQ multiplex PCR. The sample lists tens of thousands of clones; 80% to 95% were seen once. From each donor, at least one pre-ART PBMC sample and at least two post-ART PBMC samples were obtained.

This TCR was sampled from a woman between 40 and 50 years old with HIV. This chain uses TRBV4-1 with TRBJ1-1, with D possibly TRBD1 on 5 matching bases. This sample comprised unsorted PBMCs, obtained roughly 5 years after starting antiretroviral therapy. CDR3 amino acids: CASSLTSGRMNTEAFF. For the CDR3, the DNA is TGCGCCAGCAGCCTTACGTCGGGACGGATGAACACTGAAGCTTTCTTT.